This TCR beta chain comes out of a study of blood T cell repertoires in COVID-19. Across the whole study: COVID-19 samples collected from the United States, Italy and Spain covered acute and convalescent phases.

In terms of age and location, participants ranged from about 18 to 95 years and lived in about 25 US areas. Cohort assignment relied on participant-reported clinical history. Per the authors' pipeline: Estimation of nucleated cell counts was performed using reference gene primer amplification. Generated by immunoSEQ multiplex PCR, the TCRdb table keeps only in-frame clones and is missing some. V and J calls and clone size follow that table, whereas D and trimming were derived from the DNA. The sample shows around 400,000 clones, 70% to 90% of them seen only once. CDR1 is SGHTA and CDR2 is FQGTGA in the germline V gene. CDR3 length: 16 amino acids. J gave up 9 bases and V 0 bases, and 3 bases lay outside the gene matches.

The specimen sequenced was PBMCs or T cells enriched from blood (not recorded which). This clonotype originated in a woman younger than 30 who had been exposed to COVID-19. V and J are TRBV7-3 and TRBJ2-1; 15 bases agree with TRBD2. CDR3 nucleotides: TGTGCCAGCAGCTTAACGTCGGGACTAGCGGGGGGTGAGCAGTTCTTC. It codes for CASSLTSGLAGGEQFF. Together with reference TRBV7-3 and TRBJ2-1, the CDR3 gives the full variable domain: GAGVSQTPSNKVTEKGKYVELRCDPISGHTALYWYRQSLGQGPEFLIYFQGTGAADDSGLPNDRFFAVRPEGSVSTLKIQRTERGDSAVYLCASSLTSGLAGGEQFFGPGTRLTVL.